This is a list of T cell receptor beta chains from one sample in a study of blood T cell repertoires in COVID-19. The table came from immunoSEQ multiplex PCR; TCRdb's copy has only in-frame clones and leaves some out. The sample yields more than 150,000 clones, roughly 80% seen once. The sample comprised peripheral blood. Receptor source: a man aged 50-59 years who had recovered from COVID-19. The CDR3 runs from the conserved cysteine through the conserved F or W. D genes are given only for firm matches. The size field is filled for only some rows; it gives once, few, many or a size class.

clone size	D gene	V gene	CDR3 length	J gene	CDR3 DNA	CDR3 protein
NA	TRBD2	TRBV5-4	15	TRBJ2-1	TGTGCCAGCAGCCTCGGGACTATCTCCTACAATGAGCAGTTCTTC	CASSLGTISYNEQFF
NA	NA	TRBV12-3/TRBV12-4	12	TRBJ1-5	TGTGCCAGCAGTTTAGTATATCAGCCCCAGCATTTT	CASSLVYQPQHF
NA	TRBD1	TRBV3-1/TRBV3-2	19	TRBJ1-2	TGTGCCAGCAGCCAACTCAGACCGGGACAGGGGGTTATAAGATATGGCTACACCTTC	CASSQLRPGQGVIRYGYTF
few	NA	TRBV3-1/TRBV3-2	15	TRBJ1-2	TGTGCCAGCAGCCCCTCGGAACAGAACCACTATGGCTACACCTTC	CASSPSEQNHYGYTF
NA	TRBD1	TRBV27	13	TRBJ2-5	TGTGCCAGCACGGGGACAGAACAAGAGACCCAGTACTTC	CASTGTEQETQYF
many	TRBD1	TRBV29-1	15	TRBJ2-5	TGCAGCGTTAGACCGGGACAGGGGGCGAGAAAGACCCAGTACTTC	CSVRPGQGARKTQYF
few	TRBD1	TRBV5-1	16	TRBJ1-6	TGCGCCAGCAGCTTGGACACAGGGGCGCATAATTCACCCCTCCACTTT	CASSLDTGAHNSPLHF
once	TRBD2	TRBV30	16	TRBJ2-7	TGTGCCTGGAGTCCTAGCCGGGACTACCGGTCCTACGAGCAGTACTTC	CAWSPSRDYRSYEQYF
NA	TRBD2	TRBV10-3	15	TRBJ2-1	TGTGCCATCAGGGCTCTAGCGGGAGGTAACAATGAGCAGTTCTTC	CAIRALAGGNNEQFF
NA	TRBD1	TRBV6-5	14	TRBJ2-1	TGTGCCAGCAGTTATGACAGGGGGCTTAGTGAGCAGTTCTTC	CASSYDRGLSEQFF
NA	NA	TRBV7-2	13	TRBJ1-2	TGTGCCAGCAGCTTAGCGCGATACTATGGCTACACCTTC	CASSLARYYGYTF